One and the same sample provided the 11 T cell receptor beta chains below, sequenced in a study of cytomegalovirus exposure and HLA in healthy donors. Amplification used 60 Vbeta primers and 13 Jbeta primers. The table came from immunoSEQ multiplex PCR; TCRdb's copy has only in-frame clones and leaves some out. The sample records approximately 190,000 clones, roughly 86% being singletons. Sequenced input: PBMCs. The receptors were sampled from a man aged 35 to 55 in good health and CMV-seropositive.

The chain recombines TRBV25-1 with TRBJ2-5; 14 bases agree with TRBD2. CDR1 is MGHDK, CDR2 SYGVNS, per germline. CDR3 size: 15 residues. The ends lost 5 bases at V and 5 bases at J; junction bases unmatched: 4. CDR3 amino acids: CASSRTSGRRETQYF. DNA of the CDR3: TGTGCCAGCAGTCGGACTAGCGGGAGGCGGGAGACCCAGTACTTC. Filled out from reference TRBV25-1 and TRBJ2-5, the complete variable domain reads EADIYQTPRYLVIGTGKKITLECSQTMGHDKMYWYQQDPGMELHLIHYSYGVNSTEKGDLSSESTVSRIRTEHFPLTLESARPSHTSQYLCASSRTSGRRETQYFGPGTRLLVL.

V gene TRBV7-8 combines with J gene TRBJ1-5; D gene uncertain. The CDR3 length is 15 residues. The ends were cut back, 5 bases at V and 5 bases at J, with 16 bases in the middle. Germline V gene sequence: CDR1 SGHVS, CDR2 FQNEAQ. The CDR3 DNA reads as TGTGCCAGCAGCCCACTCGAGGGTTTCTATCAGCCCCAGCATTTT. This encodes CASSPLEGFYQPQHF.

A single count supports this clone. The sample holds other DNA sequences that translate to the same CDR3. The chain employs TRBV11-1 and TRBJ2-3; D is ambiguous. V was trimmed by 1 base and J by 4 bases, leaving 12 bases between them. Germline V CDR1 and CDR2: SGHAT, FQDESV (reference sequence). The length of the CDR3 is 15 residues. For the CDR3, the DNA is TGTGCCAGCAGCTTAGACTCTAGTCGAGCAGATACGCAGTATTTT. Translation: CASSLDSSRADTQYF.

Concerning this clone itself: The junction departs from germline at one end; a sequencing error may be responsible. The J gene is TRBJ1-2, the V gene TRBV5-1; D is unresolved. The CDR3 spans 13 residues. Germline CDR1 SGHRS, CDR2 YFSETQ. The CDR3 DNA sequence: TGCGCCAGCAGCTTGGACGACACCCTACATGAGTACTTC. Translating gives CASSLDDTLHEYF. Combining the CDR3 with reference TRBV5-1 and TRBJ1-2 gives the whole variable domain KAGVTQTPRYLIKTRGQQVTLSCSPISGHRSVSWYQQTPGQGLQFLFEYFSETQRNKGNFPGRFSGRQFSNSRSEMNVSTLELGDSALYLCASSLDDTLHEYFGSGTRLTVV.

The chain combines TRBV2 with TRBJ1-2, with D possibly TRBD1 on 6 matching bases. Trimming cost V 7 bases and J 2 bases, with 8 bases left between them. The CDR3 is 12 amino acids. CDR1 and CDR2 (germline): SNHLY, FYNNEI. The CDR3 DNA sequence: TGTGCCAGCAAAACAGGGAACTATGGCTACACCTTC. Encoded protein: CASKTGNYGYTF.

The chain has TRBV4-1 and TRBJ2-2, with 15 positions matching TRBD2. V shed 4 bases and J 7 bases; nucleotides not matched to a gene: 7. The CDR3 length is 17 residues. Looked up from germline, CDR1 is MGHRA and CDR2 is YSYEKL. This chain's CDR3 is CASSLWTSGGAVGELFF. In DNA, the CDR3 is TGCGCCAGCAGCCTCTGGACTAGCGGGGGGGCCGTCGGGGAGCTGTTTTTT.

V and J are TRBV6-5 and TRBJ2-7, with no clear D. The V gene lost 6 bases and the J gene lost 0 bases, with 12 bases spanning the gap. Germline loops: CDR1 MNHEY, CDR2 SVGAGI. The CDR3 totals 14 residues. CDR3 in DNA: TGTGCCAGCAGGTCCAGGCGAATCTCCTACGAGCAGTACTTC. It is translated as CASRSRRISYEQYF.

The rearrangement joins TRBV6-6 to TRBJ2-3; D is uncertain. The CDR3 sequence is 11 residues long. Trimming shortened V by 6 bases and J by 2 bases, and 3 bases separated the two germline ends. The germline CDR1 and CDR2 sequences are MNHNY and SVGAGI (reference sequence). CDR3 amino acids: CASSHTDTQYF. DNA for the CDR3: TGTGCCAGCAGCCACACAGATACGCAGTATTTT.

This sequence joins TRBV7-6 and TRBJ2-1, with D maybe TRBD2 (6 bases). Between the trimmed V and J ends, which lost 5 bases and 0 bases, there was a span of 11 bases. The V gene's germline CDR1 is SGHVS and CDR2 FNYEAQ. The CDR3 contains 15 residues. This CDR3 is CASSRDLRSYNEQFF. CDR3 bases: TGTGCCAGCAGCAGGGACTTACGCTCCTACAATGAGCAGTTCTTC.

This clone has just a few counts. The chain combines TRBV10-3 with TRBJ2-5, with a weak D call TRBD2 (5 bases). The V and J ends lost 4 bases and 7 bases respectively, with 16 bases between them. The CDR3 covers 14 residues. The V gene's germline CDR1 is ENHRY and CDR2 SYGVKD. The CDR3 spells CAISGAAVAGTQYF. CDR3 sequence (DNA): TGTGCCATCAGTGGCGCAGCGGTGGCGGGGACCCAGTACTTC.

CDR3 sequence (DNA): TGTGCCAGCAGCGTTACCGGGACAGGGAACAATGAGCAGTTCTTC. This encodes CASSVTGTGNNEQFF. The chain has TRBV9 and TRBJ2-1, with TRBD1 matching over 9 bases. Trimming removed 2 bases from V and 5 bases from J; junction bases left unmatched: 5. The CDR3 is 15 amino acids. The germline V gene encodes CDR1 SGDLS and CDR2 YYNGEE.